This is a list of T cell receptor beta chains from one sample in a study of blood T cell repertoires in COVID-19. The repertoire was sequenced with immunoSEQ multiplex PCR; TCRdb's copy has only in-frame clones and lacks some. The sample lists about 270,000 clones, roughly 83% seen once, with roughly 1.6% in the top ten. Input material: peripheral blood. The receptors here all came from a human donor with COVID-19, enrolled during active disease. The donor label of this sample is uncertain. Each CDR3 is given with its conserved first and last residue. The D gene is left open where the match is weak. Rows may omit the clone size; those that give it use once, few, many or a size class.

d_gene: -; abundance: -; len: 15; j_gene: TRBJ1-3; v_gene: TRBV30; CDR3aa: CAWDDPTDPGNTIYF; CDR3nt: TGTGCCTGGGACGATCCGACAGATCCTGGAAACACCATATATTTT
d_gene: -; abundance: few; len: 15; j_gene: TRBJ2-5; v_gene: TRBV6-5; CDR3aa: CASSQGYGGQETQYF; CDR3nt: TGTGCCAGCAGCCAGGGGTATGGGGGCCAAGAGACCCAGTACTTC
d_gene: -; abundance: few; len: 17; j_gene: TRBJ1-6; v_gene: TRBV5-4; CDR3aa: CASSLGSGVSYNSPLHF; CDR3nt: TGTGCCAGCAGCTTGGGTTCGGGGGTTTCCTATAATTCACCCCTCCACTTT
d_gene: TRBD1; abundance: few; len: 16; j_gene: TRBJ1-4; v_gene: TRBV30; CDR3aa: CAWSALRGQGGEKLFF; CDR3nt: TGTGCCTGGAGTGCCCTCAGGGGACAGGGAGGTGAAAAACTGTTTTTT
d_gene: -; abundance: -; len: 12; j_gene: TRBJ1-1; v_gene: TRBV6-2/TRBV6-3; CDR3aa: CASSPRDPPAFF; CDR3nt: TGTGCCAGCAGTCCACGGGATCCACCAGCTTTCTTT
d_gene: TRBD1; abundance: -; len: 13; j_gene: TRBJ1-5; v_gene: TRBV24-1; CDR3aa: CATLGQGSPPQHF; CDR3nt: TGTGCCACCCTCGGACAGGGTAGTCCGCCCCAGCATTTT
d_gene: TRBD2; abundance: once; len: 17; j_gene: TRBJ2-5; v_gene: TRBV30; CDR3aa: CAWSPTSGRAPGETQYF; CDR3nt: TGTGCCTGGAGTCCGACTAGCGGGAGGGCCCCGGGGGAGACCCAGTACTTC
d_gene: TRBD2; abundance: few; len: 18; j_gene: TRBJ2-1; v_gene: TRBV9; CDR3aa: CASSPPGGGGRDDNEQFF; CDR3nt: TGTGCCAGCAGCCCTCCCGGGGGAGGCGGGAGGGACGACAATGAGCAGTTCTTC
d_gene: -; abundance: few; len: 13; j_gene: TRBJ1-5; v_gene: TRBV28; CDR3aa: CASSRQGNQPQHF; CDR3nt: TGTGCCAGCAGTAGGCAGGGAAATCAGCCCCAGCATTTT
d_gene: TRBD1; abundance: -; len: 16; j_gene: TRBJ1-1; v_gene: TRBV7-9; CDR3aa: CASRPTGGYLNTEAFF; CDR3nt: TGTGCCAGCAGGCCCACAGGGGGCTACTTGAACACTGAAGCTTTCTTT
d_gene: TRBD2; abundance: -; len: 15; j_gene: TRBJ2-1; v_gene: TRBV6-4; CDR3aa: CASSPLAGGVNEQFF; CDR3nt: TGTGCCAGCAGCCCACTAGCGGGAGGGGTCAATGAGCAGTTCTTC
d_gene: TRBD2; abundance: -; len: 14; j_gene: TRBJ2-1; v_gene: TRBV20-1; CDR3aa: CSASGTSANNEQFF; CDR3nt: TGCAGTGCTAGTGGGACTAGCGCCAACAATGAGCAGTTCTTC
d_gene: -; abundance: few; len: 11; j_gene: TRBJ1-2; v_gene: TRBV20-1; CDR3aa: CSTQGDHGYTF; CDR3nt: TGCAGTACACAGGGAGACCATGGCTACACCTTC
d_gene: TRBD1; abundance: -; len: 13; j_gene: TRBJ1-1; v_gene: TRBV6-5; CDR3aa: CASRTGRNTEAFF; CDR3nt: TGTGCCAGCAGGACAGGGCGGAACACTGAAGCTTTCTTT
d_gene: TRBD1; abundance: -; len: 17; j_gene: TRBJ1-1; v_gene: TRBV7-8; CDR3aa: CASSLNPGTGGNTEAFF; CDR3nt: TGTGCCAGCAGCTTAAATCCCGGGACAGGGGGTAACACTGAAGCTTTCTTT
d_gene: TRBD1; abundance: -; len: 14; j_gene: TRBJ1-1; v_gene: TRBV5-1; CDR3aa: CASSLTGGATEAFF; CDR3nt: TGCGCCAGCAGCTTGACAGGGGGCGCAACTGAAGCTTTCTTT
d_gene: -; abundance: -; len: 17; j_gene: TRBJ1-4; v_gene: TRBV30; CDR3aa: CAWKIGLNRQTNEKLFF; CDR3nt: TGTGCCTGGAAGATAGGCCTAAACAGGCAGACTAATGAAAAACTGTTTTTT
d_gene: TRBD2; abundance: -; len: 15; j_gene: TRBJ2-1; v_gene: TRBV5-1; CDR3aa: CASSKLAGGVNEQFF; CDR3nt: TGCGCCAGCAGCAAACTAGCGGGAGGAGTCAATGAGCAGTTCTTC
d_gene: TRBD2; abundance: -; len: 16; j_gene: TRBJ2-3; v_gene: TRBV18; CDR3aa: CASSPRGLAGGDTQYF; CDR3nt: TGTGCCAGCTCACCGCGGGGACTAGCGGGAGGAGATACGCAGTATTTT
d_gene: TRBD1; abundance: few; len: 15; j_gene: TRBJ1-1; v_gene: TRBV28; CDR3aa: CATQFWGQGRTEAFF; CDR3nt: TGTGCCACTCAGTTTTGGGGACAGGGCCGGACTGAAGCTTTCTTT
d_gene: -; abundance: -; len: 14; j_gene: TRBJ1-1; v_gene: TRBV5-1; CDR3aa: CASSSAQGNTEAFF; CDR3nt: TGCGCCAGCAGCTCCGCACAGGGAAACACTGAAGCTTTCTTT
d_gene: TRBD2; abundance: few; len: 20; j_gene: TRBJ2-1; v_gene: TRBV14; CDR3aa: CASSQVVLLGLAGGPNEQFF; CDR3nt: TGTGCCAGCAGCCAAGTCGTTTTGTTGGGACTAGCGGGAGGGCCGAATGAGCAGTTCTTC
d_gene: -; abundance: -; len: 13; j_gene: TRBJ1-5; v_gene: TRBV30; CDR3aa: CAWARGGRQPQHF; CDR3nt: TGTGCCTGGGCCCGGGGGGGGCGTCAGCCCCAGCATTTT
d_gene: TRBD2; abundance: -; len: 16; j_gene: TRBJ2-3; v_gene: TRBV5-1; CDR3aa: CASSLGVAGEADTQYF; CDR3nt: TGCGCCAGCAGCTTGGGAGTAGCGGGAGAAGCGGATACGCAGTATTTT
d_gene: -; abundance: -; len: 14; j_gene: TRBJ2-1; v_gene: TRBV5-8; CDR3aa: CASIRYNRYNEQFF; CDR3nt: TGTGCCAGCATCCGTTATAACAGGTACAATGAGCAGTTCTTC
d_gene: -; abundance: -; len: 12; j_gene: TRBJ1-1; v_gene: TRBV6-5; CDR3aa: CASSHQYTEAFF; CDR3nt: TGTGCCAGCAGTCATCAGTACACTGAAGCTTTCTTT